This T cell receptor beta chain was captured by sequencing in a study of blood T cell repertoires in COVID-19. Study-wide background: Italy, Spain and the United States were the sources of the convalescent and acute COVID-19 samples. T cells, B-cell-depleted T cells, or PBMCs supplied cDNA or gDNA.

Using immunoSEQ multiplex PCR, the repertoire was profiled, and TCRdb retains in-frame clones only, with some absent. The table includes around 220,000 clones, about 82% detected once. Germline V gene sequence: CDR1 MNHEY, CDR2 SVGAGI. The CDR3 spans 12 residues. V was trimmed by 10 bases and J by 6 bases, leaving 13 bases between them. Sample: peripheral blood. The clonotype originates from a woman of 80 years or more with acute or convalescent COVID-19. The chain has TRBV6-5 and TRBJ1-5; D might be TRBD1 (5 bases). The DNA for the CDR3 is TGTGCCACCCAGGAGACAGTTCAGCCCCAGCATTTT. This translates into CATQETVQPQHF.